This is a list of T cell receptor beta chains from one sample in a study of T cell changes during pregnancy in multiple sclerosis. Some clones are missing from TCRdb's copy, which holds only in-frame ones; the method was immunoSEQ multiplex PCR. This sample has approximately 100,000 clones; 92% occur once, and the top ten carry more than 0.85%. This specimen consisted of peripheral blood, obtained after pregnancy. These receptors came from a female donor with multiple sclerosis, enrolled in a pregnancy study. Each CDR3 is given with its conserved first and last residue. The D gene is left open where the match is weak. Expanded clones get a size class; other rows say once, few or many, or leave the size out.

CDR3 length: 11
J gene: TRBJ2-5
D gene: .
clone size: .
V gene: TRBV20-1
CDR3 protein: CSARGQQTQYF
CDR3 DNA: TGCAGTGCTAGGGGGCAGCAGACCCAGTACTTC

CDR3 length: 16
J gene: TRBJ2-7
D gene: .
clone size: .
V gene: TRBV7-6
CDR3 protein: CASSLEISGSSYEQYF
CDR3 DNA: TGTGCCAGCAGCTTAGAAATTTCCGGGAGCTCCTACGAGCAGTACTTC

CDR3 length: 15
J gene: TRBJ2-5
D gene: TRBD1
clone size: .
V gene: TRBV10-2
CDR3 protein: CASSEWTGASETQYF
CDR3 DNA: TGCGCCAGCAGTGAGTGGACAGGGGCCTCTGAGACCCAGTACTTC

CDR3 length: 13
J gene: TRBJ1-2
D gene: TRBD1
clone size: .
V gene: TRBV6-1
CDR3 protein: CASRFQGGYGYTF
CDR3 DNA: TGTGCCAGCAGGTTTCAGGGGGGCTATGGCTACACCTTC

CDR3 length: 13
J gene: TRBJ1-2
D gene: .
clone size: .
V gene: TRBV6-5
CDR3 protein: CASSSPRLYGYTF
CDR3 DNA: TGTGCCAGCAGTTCCCCGAGGCTGTATGGCTACACCTTC

CDR3 length: 13
J gene: TRBJ2-5
D gene: TRBD2
clone size: .
V gene: TRBV30
CDR3 protein: CAWSTGGVETQYF
CDR3 DNA: TGTGCCTGGAGTACCGGGGGGGTTGAGACCCAGTACTTC

CDR3 length: 13
J gene: TRBJ1-1
D gene: .
clone size: .
V gene: TRBV14
CDR3 protein: CASSQDRETEAFF
CDR3 DNA: TGTGCCAGCAGCCAAGATCGGGAAACTGAAGCTTTCTTT

CDR3 length: 16
J gene: TRBJ2-7
D gene: TRBD1
clone size: .
V gene: TRBV18
CDR3 protein: CASSRDRGAVGNEQYF
CDR3 DNA: TGTGCCAGCTCACGAGACAGGGGGGCAGTGGGGAACGAGCAGTACTTC

CDR3 length: 15
J gene: TRBJ1-1
D gene: .
clone size: few
V gene: TRBV19
CDR3 protein: CASSLTDRMNTEAFF
CDR3 DNA: TGTGCCAGTAGCTTAACCGACAGAATGAACACTGAAGCTTTCTTT

CDR3 length: 17
J gene: TRBJ2-1
D gene: .
clone size: once
V gene: TRBV29-1
CDR3 protein: CSVEDPLSRGRRNEQFF
CDR3 DNA: TGCAGCGTTGAAGATCCCCTTAGCCGGGGGAGACGGAATGAGCAGTTCTTC

CDR3 length: 12
J gene: TRBJ2-7
D gene: .
clone size: .
V gene: TRBV28
CDR3 protein: CASWSQGNEQYF
CDR3 DNA: TGTGCCTCGTGGTCCCAGGGAAACGAGCAGTACTTC

CDR3 length: 15
J gene: TRBJ2-2
D gene: .
clone size: .
V gene: TRBV4-1
CDR3 protein: CASSLWGPNTGELFF
CDR3 DNA: TGCGCCAGCAGCCTCTGGGGGCCGAACACCGGGGAGCTGTTTTTT

CDR3 length: 18
J gene: TRBJ2-3
D gene: TRBD2
clone size: .
V gene: TRBV18
CDR3 protein: CASSPLRLAGNKADTQYF
CDR3 DNA: TGTGCCAGCTCACCCCTCAGACTAGCGGGGAACAAGGCAGATACGCAGTATTTT

CDR3 length: 15
J gene: TRBJ1-1
D gene: .
clone size: .
V gene: TRBV4-3
CDR3 protein: CASSQEVGGRTEAFF
CDR3 DNA: TGCGCCAGCAGCCAAGAGGTGGGGGGGAGGACTGAAGCTTTCTTT

CDR3 length: 13
J gene: TRBJ2-5
D gene: .
clone size: .
V gene: TRBV4-2
CDR3 protein: CASSRLTQETQYF
CDR3 DNA: TGTGCCAGCAGCCGACTAACCCAAGAGACCCAGTACTTC

CDR3 length: 14
J gene: TRBJ2-4
D gene: TRBD1
clone size: .
V gene: TRBV6-1
CDR3 protein: CASSDAGGRDIQYF
CDR3 DNA: TGTGCCAGCAGTGATGCAGGGGGACGAGACATTCAGTACTTC

CDR3 length: 13
J gene: TRBJ2-7
D gene: TRBD2
clone size: .
V gene: TRBV14
CDR3 protein: CASSGGRHLEQYF
CDR3 DNA: TGTGCCAGCAGTGGCGGGAGGCACTTAGAGCAGTACTTC

CDR3 length: 12
J gene: TRBJ1-1
D gene: .
clone size: .
V gene: TRBV19
CDR3 protein: CASSLRVGEAFF
CDR3 DNA: TGTGCCAGTAGTCTCAGGGTGGGTGAAGCTTTCTTT

CDR3 length: 13
J gene: TRBJ2-2
D gene: .
clone size: few
V gene: TRBV4-2
CDR3 protein: CASSQGASGELFF
CDR3 DNA: TGTGCCAGCAGCCAAGGAGCTTCCGGGGAGCTGTTTTTT

CDR3 length: 13
J gene: TRBJ1-1
D gene: TRBD1
clone size: .
V gene: TRBV7-7
CDR3 protein: CASSKDRGAEAFF
CDR3 DNA: TGTGCCAGCAGCAAGGACAGGGGTGCTGAAGCTTTCTTT

CDR3 length: 17
J gene: TRBJ1-2
D gene: TRBD1
clone size: .
V gene: TRBV6-1
CDR3 protein: CASSEGFRTGPNYGYTF
CDR3 DNA: TGTGCCAGCAGTGAAGGTTTTAGGACAGGGCCTAACTATGGCTACACCTTC

CDR3 length: 15
J gene: TRBJ1-1
D gene: TRBD1
clone size: .
V gene: TRBV9
CDR3 protein: CASSARQGWGTEAFF
CDR3 DNA: TGTGCCAGCAGCGCCCGACAGGGGTGGGGCACTGAAGCTTTCTTT

CDR3 length: 15
J gene: TRBJ1-5
D gene: .
clone size: .
V gene: TRBV18
CDR3 protein: CASSPQGNSNQPQHF
CDR3 DNA: TGTGCCAGCTCACCTCAGGGGAATAGCAATCAGCCCCAGCATTTT

CDR3 length: 15
J gene: TRBJ2-1
D gene: TRBD2
clone size: .
V gene: TRBV2
CDR3 protein: CASSDGRGLYNEQFF
CDR3 DNA: TGTGCCAGCAGTGATGGGAGGGGTCTCTACAATGAGCAGTTCTTC

CDR3 length: 16
J gene: TRBJ1-5
D gene: TRBD1
clone size: .
V gene: TRBV19
CDR3 protein: CASSIIGQGMDQPQHF
CDR3 DNA: TGTGCCAGTAGTATAATTGGACAGGGTATGGATCAGCCCCAGCATTTT

CDR3 length: 17
J gene: TRBJ2-7
D gene: TRBD1
clone size: .
V gene: TRBV7-8
CDR3 protein: CASSLGQGTITSYEQYF
CDR3 DNA: TGTGCCAGCAGCTTGGGACAGGGTACAATAACCTCCTACGAGCAGTACTTC

CDR3 length: 15
J gene: TRBJ2-5
D gene: .
clone size: .
V gene: TRBV6-6
CDR3 protein: CASTRYMGLQETQYF
CDR3 DNA: TGTGCCAGCACCCGGTACATGGGGCTTCAAGAGACCCAGTACTTC

CDR3 length: 17
J gene: TRBJ1-2
D gene: .
clone size: .
V gene: TRBV27
CDR3 protein: CASSLGGRAGGIDGYTF
CDR3 DNA: TGTGCCAGCAGCTTAGGGGGTCGGGCGGGGGGCATCGATGGCTACACCTTC

CDR3 length: 14
J gene: TRBJ1-2
D gene: .
clone size: .
V gene: TRBV7-2
CDR3 protein: CASSQNMVTYGYTF
CDR3 DNA: TGTGCCAGCAGCCAAAACATGGTAACCTATGGCTACACCTTC

CDR3 length: 13
J gene: TRBJ1-2
D gene: .
clone size: few
V gene: TRBV5-4
CDR3 protein: CASSLDRVGGYTF
CDR3 DNA: TGTGCCAGCAGCTTGGACAGGGTCGGAGGCTACACCTTC

CDR3 length: 16
J gene: TRBJ2-7
D gene: TRBD2
clone size: .
V gene: TRBV14
CDR3 protein: CASSPTILAVLKEQYF
CDR3 DNA: TGTGCCAGCAGCCCTACAATACTAGCGGTCCTAAAGGAGCAGTACTTC

CDR3 length: 16
J gene: TRBJ1-2
D gene: TRBD1
clone size: .
V gene: TRBV23-1
CDR3 protein: CASSQPGQGGNYGYTF
CDR3 DNA: TGCGCCAGCAGTCAACCCGGACAGGGGGGGAACTATGGCTACACCTTC

CDR3 length: 15
J gene: TRBJ2-4
D gene: TRBD1
clone size: .
V gene: TRBV5-1
CDR3 protein: CASSSTGGAKNIQYF
CDR3 DNA: TGCGCCAGCAGCTCGACAGGGGGTGCCAAAAACATTCAGTACTTC

CDR3 length: 16
J gene: TRBJ2-1
D gene: TRBD2
clone size: .
V gene: TRBV27
CDR3 protein: CASSPWTSGDPNEQFF
CDR3 DNA: TGTGCCAGCAGTCCTTGGACTAGCGGGGACCCCAATGAGCAGTTCTTC

CDR3 length: 15
J gene: TRBJ1-1
D gene: .
clone size: .
V gene: TRBV4-3
CDR3 protein: CASSRTGLTNTEAFF
CDR3 DNA: TGCGCCAGCAGCCGAACCGGACTAACCAACACTGAAGCTTTCTTT

CDR3 length: 15
J gene: TRBJ1-1
D gene: TRBD1
clone size: .
V gene: TRBV9
CDR3 protein: CASSGAGTGVPEAFF
CDR3 DNA: TGTGCCAGCAGCGGGGCCGGGACAGGGGTGCCTGAAGCTTTCTTT

CDR3 length: 17
J gene: TRBJ2-1
D gene: TRBD2
clone size: .
V gene: TRBV5-1
CDR3 protein: CASSLGTSGGNYNEQFF
CDR3 DNA: TGCGCCAGCAGCCTCGGGACTAGCGGGGGTAACTACAATGAGCAGTTCTTC